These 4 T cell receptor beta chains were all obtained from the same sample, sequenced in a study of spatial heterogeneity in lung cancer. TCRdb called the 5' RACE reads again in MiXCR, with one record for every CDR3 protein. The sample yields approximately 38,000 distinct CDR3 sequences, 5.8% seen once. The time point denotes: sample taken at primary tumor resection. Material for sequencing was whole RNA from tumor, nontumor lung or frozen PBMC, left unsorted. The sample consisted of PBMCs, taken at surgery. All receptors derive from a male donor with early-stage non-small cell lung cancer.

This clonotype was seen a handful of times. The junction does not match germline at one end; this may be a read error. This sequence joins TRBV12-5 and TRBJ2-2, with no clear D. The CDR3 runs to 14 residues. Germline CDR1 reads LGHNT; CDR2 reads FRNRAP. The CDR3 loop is CASGFRVNTRELFF. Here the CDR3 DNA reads TGTGCTAGTGGTTTTAGGGTAAACACCAGGGAGCTGTTTTTT.

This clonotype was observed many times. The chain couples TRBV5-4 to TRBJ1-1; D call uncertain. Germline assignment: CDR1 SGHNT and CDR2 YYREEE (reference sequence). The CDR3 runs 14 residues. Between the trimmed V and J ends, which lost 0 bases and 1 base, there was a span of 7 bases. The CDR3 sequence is CASSLVAENTEAFF. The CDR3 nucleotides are TGTGCCAGCAGCTTGGTGGCAGAGAACACTGAAGCTTTCTTT. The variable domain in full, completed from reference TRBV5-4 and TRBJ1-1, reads ETGVTQSPTHLIKTRGQQVTLRCSSQSGHNTVSWYQQALGQGPQFIFQYYREEENGRGNFPPRFSGLQFPNYSSELNVNALELDDSALYLCASSLVAENTEAFFGQGTRLTVV.

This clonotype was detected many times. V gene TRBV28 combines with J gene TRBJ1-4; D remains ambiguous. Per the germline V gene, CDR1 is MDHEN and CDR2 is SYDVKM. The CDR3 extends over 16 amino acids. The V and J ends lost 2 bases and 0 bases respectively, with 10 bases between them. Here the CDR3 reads CASSLVGRATNEKLFF. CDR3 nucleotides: TGTGCCAGCAGTTTAGTGGGGAGAGCAACTAATGAAAAACTGTTTTTT.

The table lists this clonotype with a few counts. For the CDR3, the DNA is TGTGCCAGCAGACGACAGACCTACGAGCAGTACTTC. Translated: CASRRQTYEQYF. The V call is TRBV6-2 or TRBV6-3, the J call TRBJ2-7, with TRBD1 as a possible D gene (5 bases). This CDR3 comprises 12 residues. CDR1 MNHEY and CDR2 SVGEGT come from the germline V gene. Trimming pared 6 bases from V and 2 bases from J, leaving 8 bases between.